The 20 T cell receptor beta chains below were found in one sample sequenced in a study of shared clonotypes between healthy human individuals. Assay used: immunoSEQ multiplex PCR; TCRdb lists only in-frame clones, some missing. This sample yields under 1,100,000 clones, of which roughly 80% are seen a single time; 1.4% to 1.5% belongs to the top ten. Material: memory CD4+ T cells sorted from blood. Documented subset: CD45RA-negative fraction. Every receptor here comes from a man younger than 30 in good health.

The CDR3 DNA follows: TGTGCCATCAGGGGTCCCGGGACAGGGCGCTACGAGCAGTACTTC. Amino acids: CAIRGPGTGRYEQYF. This sequence joins TRBV10-3 and TRBJ2-7, with 9 positions matching TRBD1. J lost 3 bases, V lost 6 bases, and 9 bases had no gene match. The germline CDR1 and CDR2 sequences are ENHRY and SYGVKD. The CDR3 contains 15 residues.

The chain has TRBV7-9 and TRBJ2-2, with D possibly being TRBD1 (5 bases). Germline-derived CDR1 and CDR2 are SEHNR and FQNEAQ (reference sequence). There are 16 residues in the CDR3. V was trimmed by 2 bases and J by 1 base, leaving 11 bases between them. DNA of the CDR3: TGTGCCAGCAGCTTACAGGGTTCGTTGAACACCGGGGAGCTGTTTTTT. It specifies CASSLQGSLNTGELFF.

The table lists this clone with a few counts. CDR3 amino acids: CASSQGEQSWNTEAFF. The CDR3 DNA follows: TGCGCCAGCAGCCAGGGGGAGCAGAGCTGGAACACTGAAGCTTTCTTT. The chain couples TRBV5-1 to TRBJ1-1; 7 bases are shared with TRBD1. In germline, CDR1 is SGHRS, CDR2 YFSETQ. J was trimmed by 1 base and V by 4 bases; bases with no gene match: 10. The CDR3 length is 16 residues.

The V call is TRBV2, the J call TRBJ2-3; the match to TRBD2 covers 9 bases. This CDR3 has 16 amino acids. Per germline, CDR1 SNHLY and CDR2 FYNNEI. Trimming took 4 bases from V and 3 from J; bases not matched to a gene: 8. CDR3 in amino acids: CASSVGGRAGTDTQYF. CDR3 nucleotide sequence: TGTGCCAGCAGTGTCGGCGGGAGGGCCGGGACAGATACGCAGTATTTT.

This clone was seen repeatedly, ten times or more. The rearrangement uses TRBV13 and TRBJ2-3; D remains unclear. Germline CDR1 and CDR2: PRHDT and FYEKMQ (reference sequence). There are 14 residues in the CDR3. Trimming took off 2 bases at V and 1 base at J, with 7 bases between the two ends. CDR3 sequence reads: CASSLRQGTDTQYF. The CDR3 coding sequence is TGTGCCAGCAGCTTACGGCAGGGCACAGATACGCAGTATTTT.

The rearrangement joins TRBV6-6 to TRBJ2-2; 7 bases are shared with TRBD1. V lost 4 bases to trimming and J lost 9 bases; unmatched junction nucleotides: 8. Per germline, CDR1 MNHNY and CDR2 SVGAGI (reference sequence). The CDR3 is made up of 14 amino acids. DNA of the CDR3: TGTGCCAGCAGTTCACCGGGACAGTTAAGGGAGCTGTTTTTT. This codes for CASSSPGQLRELFF.

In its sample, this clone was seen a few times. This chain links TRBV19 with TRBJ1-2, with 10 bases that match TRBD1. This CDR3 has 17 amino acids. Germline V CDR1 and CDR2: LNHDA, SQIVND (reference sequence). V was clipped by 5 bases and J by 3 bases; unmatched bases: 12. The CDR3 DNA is TGTGCCAGTAGTCTCCATCGGACTGGACAGGGGGACTATGGCTACACCTTC. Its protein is CASSLHRTGQGDYGYTF. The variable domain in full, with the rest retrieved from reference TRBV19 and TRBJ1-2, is DGGITQSPKYLFRKEGQNVTLSCEQNLNHDAMYWYRQDPGQGLRLIYYSQIVNDFQKGDIAEGYSVSREKKESFPLTVTSAQKNPTAFYLCASSLHRTGQGDYGYTFGSGTRLTVV.

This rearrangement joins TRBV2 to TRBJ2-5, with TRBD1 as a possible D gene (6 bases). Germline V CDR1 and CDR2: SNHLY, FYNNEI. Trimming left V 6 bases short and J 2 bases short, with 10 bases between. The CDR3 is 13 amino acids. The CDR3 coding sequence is TGTGCCAGCAGCAAGGACAGACAAGAGACCCAGTACTTC. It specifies CASSKDRQETQYF.

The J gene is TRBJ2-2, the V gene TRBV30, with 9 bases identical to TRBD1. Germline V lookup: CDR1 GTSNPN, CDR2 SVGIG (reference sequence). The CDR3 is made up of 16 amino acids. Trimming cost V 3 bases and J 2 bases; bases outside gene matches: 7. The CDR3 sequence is CAWSRATGGNTGELFF. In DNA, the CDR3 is TGTGCCTGGAGCCGGGCGACAGGGGGTAACACCGGGGAGCTGTTTTTT.

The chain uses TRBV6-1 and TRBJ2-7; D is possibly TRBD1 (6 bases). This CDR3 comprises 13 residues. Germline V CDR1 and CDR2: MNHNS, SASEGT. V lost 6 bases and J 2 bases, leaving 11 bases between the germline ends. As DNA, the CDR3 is TGTGCCAGCAGCCGGGACATACCCTACGAGCAGTACTTC. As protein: CASSRDIPYEQYF.

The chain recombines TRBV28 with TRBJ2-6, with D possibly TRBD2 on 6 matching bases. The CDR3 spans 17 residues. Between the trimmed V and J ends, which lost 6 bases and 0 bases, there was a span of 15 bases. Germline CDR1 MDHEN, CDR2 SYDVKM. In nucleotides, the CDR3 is TGTGCCAGCAGGGCGGCGGGACTCCTCTCTGGGGCCAACGTCCTGACTTTC. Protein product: CASRAAGLLSGANVLTF.

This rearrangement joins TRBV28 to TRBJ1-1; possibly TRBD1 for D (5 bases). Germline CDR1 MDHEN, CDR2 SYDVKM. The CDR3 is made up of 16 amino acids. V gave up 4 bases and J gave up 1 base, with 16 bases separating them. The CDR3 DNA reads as TGTGCCAGCAGTTATATCAGGGACTTTCAGAACACTGAAGCTTTCTTT. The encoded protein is CASSYIRDFQNTEAFF.

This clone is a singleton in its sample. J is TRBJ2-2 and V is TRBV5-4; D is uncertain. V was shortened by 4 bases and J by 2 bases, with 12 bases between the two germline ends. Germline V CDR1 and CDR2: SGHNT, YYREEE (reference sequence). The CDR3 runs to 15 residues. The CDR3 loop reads CASSPSLDNTGELFF. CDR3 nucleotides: TGTGCCAGCAGCCCTTCGTTGGATAACACCGGGGAGCTGTTTTTT.

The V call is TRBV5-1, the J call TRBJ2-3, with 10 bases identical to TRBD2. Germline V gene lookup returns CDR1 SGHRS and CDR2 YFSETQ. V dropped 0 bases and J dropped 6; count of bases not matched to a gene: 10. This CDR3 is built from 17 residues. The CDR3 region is CASSLGTSGLIGDTQYF. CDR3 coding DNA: TGCGCCAGCAGCTTGGGGACTAGCGGCCTGATTGGGGATACGCAGTATTTT. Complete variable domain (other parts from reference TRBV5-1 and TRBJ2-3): KAGVTQTPRYLIKTRGQQVTLSCSPISGHRSVSWYQQTPGQGLQFLFEYFSETQRNKGNFPGRFSGRQFSNSRSEMNVSTLELGDSALYLCASSLGTSGLIGDTQYFGPGTRLTVL.

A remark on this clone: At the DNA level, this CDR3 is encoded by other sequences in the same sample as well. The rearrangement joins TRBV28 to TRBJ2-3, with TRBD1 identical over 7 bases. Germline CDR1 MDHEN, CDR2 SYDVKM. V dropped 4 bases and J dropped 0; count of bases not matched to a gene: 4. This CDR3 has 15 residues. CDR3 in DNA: TGTGCCAGCAGTTCTCCGGGACAGAGCACAGATACGCAGTATTTT. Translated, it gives CASSSPGQSTDTQYF.

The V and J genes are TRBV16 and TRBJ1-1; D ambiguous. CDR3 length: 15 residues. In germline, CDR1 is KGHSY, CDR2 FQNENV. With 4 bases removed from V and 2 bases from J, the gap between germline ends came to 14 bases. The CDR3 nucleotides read TGTGCCAGCAGCCCCAATCGGAGAGTAAACACTGAAGCTTTCTTT. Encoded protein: CASSPNRRVNTEAFF.

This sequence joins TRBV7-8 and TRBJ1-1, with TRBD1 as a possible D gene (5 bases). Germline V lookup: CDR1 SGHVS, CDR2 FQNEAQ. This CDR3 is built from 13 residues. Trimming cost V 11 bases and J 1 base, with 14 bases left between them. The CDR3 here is CAGRQNTNTEAFF. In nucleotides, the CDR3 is TGTGCCGGACGACAGAATACGAACACTGAAGCTTTCTTT.

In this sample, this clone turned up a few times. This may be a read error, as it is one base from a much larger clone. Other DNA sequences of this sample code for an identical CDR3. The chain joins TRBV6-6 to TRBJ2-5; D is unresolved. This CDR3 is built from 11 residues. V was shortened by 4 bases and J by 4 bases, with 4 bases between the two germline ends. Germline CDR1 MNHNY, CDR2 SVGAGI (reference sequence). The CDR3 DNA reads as TGTGCCAGCAGTTTACGAGAGACCCAGTACTTC. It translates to CASSLRETQYF.

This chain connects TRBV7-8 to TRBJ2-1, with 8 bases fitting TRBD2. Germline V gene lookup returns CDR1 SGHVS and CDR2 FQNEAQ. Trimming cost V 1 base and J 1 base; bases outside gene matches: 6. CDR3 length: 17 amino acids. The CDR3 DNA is TGTGCCAGCAGCTTAGTAAGCGGGAGACAATCCTACAATGAGCAGTTCTTC. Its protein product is CASSLVSGRQSYNEQFF.

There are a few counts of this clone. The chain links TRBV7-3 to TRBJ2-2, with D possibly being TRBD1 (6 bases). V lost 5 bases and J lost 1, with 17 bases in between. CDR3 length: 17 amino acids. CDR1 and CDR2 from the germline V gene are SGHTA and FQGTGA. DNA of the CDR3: TGTGCCAGCAGCCACGACCAAAGGACAGAGAACACCGGGGAGCTGTTTTTT. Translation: CASSHDQRTENTGELFF. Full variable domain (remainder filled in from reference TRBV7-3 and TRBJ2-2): GAGVSQTPSNKVTEKGKYVELRCDPISGHTALYWYRQSLGQGPEFLIYFQGTGAADDSGLPNDRFFAVRPEGSVSTLKIQRTERGDSAVYLCASSHDQRTENTGELFFGEGSRLTVL.